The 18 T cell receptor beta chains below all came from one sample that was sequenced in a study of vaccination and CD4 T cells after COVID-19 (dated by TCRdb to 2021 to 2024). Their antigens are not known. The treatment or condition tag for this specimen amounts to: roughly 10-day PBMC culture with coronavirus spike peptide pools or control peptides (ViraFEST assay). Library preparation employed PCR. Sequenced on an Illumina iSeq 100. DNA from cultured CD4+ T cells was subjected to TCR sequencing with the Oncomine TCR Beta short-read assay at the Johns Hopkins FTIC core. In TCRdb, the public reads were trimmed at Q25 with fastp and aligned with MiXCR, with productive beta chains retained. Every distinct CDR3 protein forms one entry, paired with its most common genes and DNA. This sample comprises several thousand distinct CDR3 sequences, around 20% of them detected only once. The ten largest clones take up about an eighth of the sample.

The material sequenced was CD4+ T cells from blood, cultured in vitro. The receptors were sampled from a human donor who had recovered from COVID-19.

The CDR3 sequence: CASSLGTDRTDTQYF. The CDR3, as DNA: TGTGCCAGCAGTTTGGGGACAGATAGAACAGATACGCAGTATTTT. The chain joins TRBV12-3 or TRBV12-4 to TRBJ2-3; TRBD1 matches at 7 bases. J lost 3 bases, V lost 3 bases, and 6 bases had no gene match. This CDR3 has 15 residues.

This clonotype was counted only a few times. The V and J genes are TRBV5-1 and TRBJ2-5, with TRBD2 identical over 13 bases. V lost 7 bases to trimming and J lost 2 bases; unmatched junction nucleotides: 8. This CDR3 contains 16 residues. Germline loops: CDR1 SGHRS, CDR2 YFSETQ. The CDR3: CASDRTSGGLQETQYF. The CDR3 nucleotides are TGCGCCAGCGATCGGACTAGCGGGGGACTTCAAGAGACCCAGTACTTC.

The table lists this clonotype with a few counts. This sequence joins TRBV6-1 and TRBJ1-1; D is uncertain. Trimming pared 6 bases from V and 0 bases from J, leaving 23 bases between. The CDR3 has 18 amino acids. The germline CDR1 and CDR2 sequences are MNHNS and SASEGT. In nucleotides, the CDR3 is TGTGCCAGCAGGATCAACCCATCCTCTGCGGGGTTGAACACTGAAGCTTTCTTT. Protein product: CASRINPSSAGLNTEAFF.

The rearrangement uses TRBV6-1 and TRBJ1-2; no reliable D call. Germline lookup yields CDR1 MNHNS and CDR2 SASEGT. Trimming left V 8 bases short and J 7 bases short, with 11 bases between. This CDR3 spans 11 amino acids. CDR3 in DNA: TGTGCCAGCTTCGACGTCGGTGGCTACACCTTC. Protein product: CASFDVGGYTF.

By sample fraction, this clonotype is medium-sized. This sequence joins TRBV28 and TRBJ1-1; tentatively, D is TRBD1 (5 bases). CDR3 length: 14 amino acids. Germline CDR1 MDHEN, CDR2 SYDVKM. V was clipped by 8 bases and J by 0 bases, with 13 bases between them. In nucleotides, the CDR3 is TGTGCCAGCGACAGACAGTTAATGAACACTGAAGCTTTCTTT. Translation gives CASDRQLMNTEAFF.

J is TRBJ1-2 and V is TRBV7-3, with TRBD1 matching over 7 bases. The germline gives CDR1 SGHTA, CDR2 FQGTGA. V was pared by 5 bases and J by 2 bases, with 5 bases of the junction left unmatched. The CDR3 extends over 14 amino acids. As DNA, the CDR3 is TGTGCCAGCAGCCCAACGGACAGGAACTATGGCTACACCTTC. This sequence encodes CASSPTDRNYGYTF.

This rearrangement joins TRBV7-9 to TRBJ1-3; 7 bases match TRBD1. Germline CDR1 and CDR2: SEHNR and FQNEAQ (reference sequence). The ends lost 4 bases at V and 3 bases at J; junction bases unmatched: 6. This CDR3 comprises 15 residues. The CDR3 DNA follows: TGTGCCAGCAGCTGGAGGGGGCTTAATGGAAACACCATATATTTT. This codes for CASSWRGLNGNTIYF.

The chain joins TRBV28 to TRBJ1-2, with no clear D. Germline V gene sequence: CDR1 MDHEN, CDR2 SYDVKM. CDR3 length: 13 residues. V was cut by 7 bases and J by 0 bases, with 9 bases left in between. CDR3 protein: CASTDGTNYGYTF. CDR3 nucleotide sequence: TGTGCCAGCACGGATGGAACTAACTATGGCTACACCTTC.

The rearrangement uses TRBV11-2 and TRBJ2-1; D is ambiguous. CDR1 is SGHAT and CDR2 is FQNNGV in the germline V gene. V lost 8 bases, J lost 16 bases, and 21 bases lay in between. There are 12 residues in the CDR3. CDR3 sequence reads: CASATSGLKGFF. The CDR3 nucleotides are TGTGCCAGCGCTACTTCTGGCCTCAAAGGTTTCTTC.

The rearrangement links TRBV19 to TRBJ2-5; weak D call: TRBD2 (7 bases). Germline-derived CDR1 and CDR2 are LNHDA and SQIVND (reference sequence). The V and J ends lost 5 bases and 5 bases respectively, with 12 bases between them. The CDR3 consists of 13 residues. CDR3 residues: CASSRGRGETQYF. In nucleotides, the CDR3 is TGTGCCAGTAGTCGGGGGCGGGGGGAGACCCAGTACTTC.

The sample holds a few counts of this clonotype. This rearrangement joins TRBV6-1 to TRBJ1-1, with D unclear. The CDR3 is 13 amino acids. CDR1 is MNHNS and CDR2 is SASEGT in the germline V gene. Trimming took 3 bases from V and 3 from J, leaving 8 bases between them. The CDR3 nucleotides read TGTGCCAGCAGTGATGGAACGTACACTGAAGCTTTCTTT. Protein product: CASSDGTYTEAFF.

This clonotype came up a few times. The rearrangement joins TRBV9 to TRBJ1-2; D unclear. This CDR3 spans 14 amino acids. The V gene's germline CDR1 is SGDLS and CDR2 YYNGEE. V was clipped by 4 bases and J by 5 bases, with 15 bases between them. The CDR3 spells CASSRSGEPYGYTF. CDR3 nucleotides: TGTGCCAGCAGCCGCTCTGGAGAACCTTATGGCTACACCTTC.

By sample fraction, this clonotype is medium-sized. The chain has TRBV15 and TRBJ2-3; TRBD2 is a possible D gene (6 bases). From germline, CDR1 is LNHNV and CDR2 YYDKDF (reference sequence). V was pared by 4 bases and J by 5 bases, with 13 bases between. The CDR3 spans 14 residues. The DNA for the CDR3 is TGTGCCACCAGCAACGGGGGAGGTGGAGATACGCAGTATTTT. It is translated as CATSNGGGGDTQYF.

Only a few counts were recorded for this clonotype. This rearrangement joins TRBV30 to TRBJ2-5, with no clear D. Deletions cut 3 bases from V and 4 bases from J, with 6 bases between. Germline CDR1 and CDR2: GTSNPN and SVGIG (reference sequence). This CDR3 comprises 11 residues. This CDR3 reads CAWSSVETQYF. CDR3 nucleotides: TGTGCCTGGAGCTCCGTAGAGACCCAGTACTTC.

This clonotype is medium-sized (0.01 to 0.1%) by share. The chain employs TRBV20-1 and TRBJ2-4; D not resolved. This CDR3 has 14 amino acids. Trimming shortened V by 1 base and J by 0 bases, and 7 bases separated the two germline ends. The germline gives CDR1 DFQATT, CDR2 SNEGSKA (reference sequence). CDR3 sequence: CSARGQLAKNIQYF. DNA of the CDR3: TGCAGTGCTAGAGGGCAATTAGCCAAAAACATTCAGTACTTC.

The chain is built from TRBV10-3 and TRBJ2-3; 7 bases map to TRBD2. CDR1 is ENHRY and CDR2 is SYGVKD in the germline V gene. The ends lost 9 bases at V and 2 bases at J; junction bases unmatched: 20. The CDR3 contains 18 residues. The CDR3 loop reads CAMSPSGTLKPSTDTQYF. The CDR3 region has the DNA TGTGCCATGAGCCCAAGCGGGACTCTCAAACCCTCCACAGATACGCAGTATTTT.

The CDR3 loop reads CASSLYGARRLGEKLFF. Here the CDR3 DNA reads TGCGCCAGCAGCTTGTATGGGGCCAGGCGGCTGGGAGAAAAACTGTTTTTT. This chain connects TRBV5-1 to TRBJ1-4; possible D gene TRBD1, 5 bases. V was trimmed by 1 base and J by 8 bases, leaving 21 bases between them. CDR3 length equals 17 residues. The germline V gene has CDR1 SGHRS and CDR2 YFSETQ.

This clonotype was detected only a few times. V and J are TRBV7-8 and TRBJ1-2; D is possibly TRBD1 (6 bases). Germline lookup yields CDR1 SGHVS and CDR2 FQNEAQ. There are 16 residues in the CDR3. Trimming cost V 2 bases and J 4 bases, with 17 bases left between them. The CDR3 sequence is CASSLSLSRGIYGYTF. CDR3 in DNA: TGTGCCAGCAGCTTAAGCCTGAGCAGGGGTATCTATGGCTACACCTTC.